This TCR beta chain was sequenced for a study of blood T cell repertoires in COVID-19. Whole-study context: The cDNA or gDNA used as material had been derived from T cells, B-cell-depleted T cells, or PBMCs.

Assay: immunoSEQ multiplex PCR; the TCRdb copy retains only in-frame clones and omits some. This table has 160,000 or so clones, roughly 90% appearing once. Germline V lookup: CDR1 SGHTA, CDR2 FQGTGA. Trimming took 1 base from V and 8 from J, leaving 11 bases between them. The CDR3 extends over 13 amino acids. The clonotype was recovered from a man aged 60 to 75 with acute or convalescent COVID-19. Sequencing was done on a sample of peripheral blood. The rearrangement uses TRBV7-3 and TRBJ1-2; a weak D match, TRBD1 (6 bases). This chain's CDR3 is CASSLNGGAGYTF. Here the CDR3 DNA reads TGTGCCAGCAGCTTAAATGGGGGCGCGGGCTACACCTTC. Filled out from reference TRBV7-3 and TRBJ1-2, the complete variable domain reads GAGVSQTPSNKVTEKGKYVELRCDPISGHTALYWYRQSLGQGPEFLIYFQGTGAADDSGLPNDRFFAVRPEGSVSTLKIQRTERGDSAVYLCASSLNGGAGYTFGSGTRLTVV.